This paragraph covers one T cell receptor beta chain sequence. Its antigen is as yet unknown. The data were obtained in a study of graft-versus-host responses after intestinal transplantation. Findings of the study overall: GvH clones detected in recipient marrow included some appearing first in ileum or blood. Peak circulating GvH clone levels tracked with early post-transplant HvG declines. Allograft graft-versus-host to host-versus-graft clonal ratios ran high in patients with graft-donor T cell macrochimerism.

Data came from immunoSEQ multiplex PCR; TCRdb stores just in-frame clones and leaves some out. The table lists under 100,000 clones, just under 95% of them singletons, with approximately 0.4% in the top ten. The sequence was collected from a human donor who was the organ donor for an intestinal transplant. The sequencing here drew on unstimulated CD8+ T cells sorted from spleen or lymph node cells, taken before transplant.

For the CDR3, the DNA is TGTGCCAGCAGCGGACTGACCGGGGACAATGAGCAGTTCTTC. This sequence encodes CASSGLTGDNEQFF. The chain combines TRBV9 with TRBJ2-1; a weak D match, TRBD2 (5 bases). V dropped 3 bases and J dropped 5 bases, with 12 bases sitting between them. Germline V CDR1 and CDR2: SGDLS, YYNGEE. There are 14 residues in the CDR3.